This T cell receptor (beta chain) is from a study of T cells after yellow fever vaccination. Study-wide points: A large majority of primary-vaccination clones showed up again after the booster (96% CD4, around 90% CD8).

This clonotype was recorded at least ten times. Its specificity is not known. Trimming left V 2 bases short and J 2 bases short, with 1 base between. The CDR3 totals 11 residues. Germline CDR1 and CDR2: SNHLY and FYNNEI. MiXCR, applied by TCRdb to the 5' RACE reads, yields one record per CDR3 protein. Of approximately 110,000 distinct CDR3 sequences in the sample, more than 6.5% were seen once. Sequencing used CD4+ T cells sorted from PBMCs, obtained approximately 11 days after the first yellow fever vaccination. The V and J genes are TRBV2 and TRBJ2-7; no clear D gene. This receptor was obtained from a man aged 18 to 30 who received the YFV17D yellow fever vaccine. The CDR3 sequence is CASSETYEQYF. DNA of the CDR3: TGTGCCAGCAGTGAAACCTACGAGCAGTACTTC.